These 32 T cell receptor beta chains came from one sample sequenced in a study of shared clonotypes between healthy human individuals. The protocol was immunoSEQ multiplex PCR, while the TCRdb copy is restricted to in-frame clones and leaves out a portion. This table has hundreds of thousands of clones, around four fifths appearing once. Sample: memory CD4+ T cells sorted from blood. Subset reported: CD45RA-negative fraction. The source is a woman aged 25 to 39 in good health.

The V and J genes are TRBV6-1 and TRBJ2-4, with D possibly TRBD1 on 6 matching bases. Germline V CDR1 and CDR2: MNHNS, SASEGT. V lost 7 bases, J lost 0 bases, and 13 bases lay in between. There are 15 residues in the CDR3. The CDR3 sequence: CASTHREIAKNIQYF. The CDR3 DNA reads as TGTGCCAGCACCCACAGGGAAATAGCCAAAAACATTCAGTACTTC.

This clone was observed at least ten times. The chain joins TRBV6-1 to TRBJ2-7, with 8 bases that match TRBD2. Germline lookup yields CDR1 MNHNS and CDR2 SASEGT. Germline trimming cut 5 bases from V and 7 bases from J; bases unmatched to any gene: 13. This CDR3 has 15 amino acids. CDR3 in amino acids: CASSTSGGLVREQYF. The CDR3 coding sequence is TGTGCCAGCAGTACTAGCGGAGGGCTAGTACGGGAGCAGTACTTC.

The CDR3 spells CASRNRRYEQYF. CDR3 coding DNA: TGTGCCAGCAGGAATAGAAGGTACGAGCAGTACTTC. The chain uses TRBV28 and TRBJ2-7; unclear D gene. CDR1 is MDHEN, CDR2 SYDVKM, per germline. This CDR3 is built from 12 residues. V lost 6 bases, J lost 4 bases, and 10 bases lay in between. The variable domain in full, with the rest retrieved from reference TRBV28 and TRBJ2-7, is DVKVTQSSRYLVKRTGEKVFLECVQDMDHENMFWYRQDPGLGLRLIYFSYDVKMKEKGDIPEGYSVSREKKERFSLILESASTNQTSMYLCASRNRRYEQYFGPGTRLTVT.

Comments on this clone: Distinct nucleotide sequences in the sample also encode this CDR3. This chain joins TRBV7-2 and TRBJ2-5; D gene ambiguous. V was shortened by 5 bases and J by 2 bases, with 3 bases between the two germline ends. Germline V lookup: CDR1 SGHTA, CDR2 FQGNSA. This CDR3 has 11 residues. The CDR3 loop is CASSEQETQYF. The CDR3 coding sequence is TGTGCCAGCAGCGAGCAAGAGACCCAGTACTTC.

The DNA of the CDR3 is TGTGCCGTTTCAGAGGCCATCACAACGGTGCAGTACTTC. It translates to CAVSEAITTVQYF. This chain joins TRBV7-2 and TRBJ2-7; D remains unclear. This CDR3 spans 13 amino acids. Trimming removed 11 bases from V and 9 bases from J, with 23 bases in between. Germline lookup yields CDR1 SGHTA and CDR2 FQGNSA. Full variable domain (outside the CDR3, taken from reference TRBV7-2 and TRBJ2-7): GAGVSQSPSNKVTEKGKDVELRCDPISGHTALYWYRQSLGQGLEFLIYFQGNSAPDKSGLPSDRFSAERTGGSVSTLTIQRTQQEDSAVYLCAVSEAITTVQYFGPGTRLTVT.

The rearrangement links TRBV2 to TRBJ1-2; D gene unclear. Germline V gene data show CDR1 as SNHLY and CDR2 as FYNNEI. The CDR3 runs 13 residues. Trimming took off 4 bases at V and 5 bases at J, with 11 bases between the two ends. The DNA of the CDR3 is TGTGCCAGCAGTGTCAGACCCCAATATGGCTACACCTTC. As protein: CASSVRPQYGYTF. The variable domain in full, with the rest retrieved from reference TRBV2 and TRBJ1-2, is EPEVTQTPSHQVTQMGQEVILRCVPISNHLYFYWYRQILGQKVEFLVSFYNNEISEKSEIFDDQFSVERPDGSNFTLKIRSTKLEDSAMYFCASSVRPQYGYTFGSGTRLTVV.

The chain is built from TRBV5-1 and TRBJ1-1; 7 nucleotides line up with TRBD1. The ends lost 0 bases at V and 4 bases at J; junction bases unmatched: 9. The CDR3 length is 16 residues. Germline V gene data show CDR1 as SGHRS and CDR2 as YFSETQ. Here the CDR3 reads CASSLGEGAPTTEAFF. The CDR3 nucleotides read TGCGCCAGCAGCTTGGGGGAGGGGGCGCCGACCACTGAAGCTTTCTTT.

V gene TRBV7-2 combines with J gene TRBJ1-2; the D is unclear. The CDR3 is 13 residues long. V lost 3 bases, J lost 6 bases, and 11 bases lay in between. Germline assignment: CDR1 SGHTA and CDR2 FQGNSA. CDR3 sequence reads: CASSFLESDGYTF. The CDR3 region has the DNA TGTGCCAGCAGCTTTCTAGAGTCGGATGGCTACACCTTC.

In this sample, this clone turned up once. The chain couples TRBV5-4 to TRBJ1-2; D is ambiguous. Between the trimmed V and J ends, which lost 4 bases and 0 bases, there was a span of 22 bases. Germline V gene data show CDR1 as SGHNT and CDR2 as YYREEE (reference sequence). This CDR3 is built from 18 residues. The DNA of the CDR3 is TGTGCCAGCAGCCCCACCCCAACTGTTAGGGATCCTAACTATGGCTACACCTTC. It specifies CASSPTPTVRDPNYGYTF.

V usage is TRBV28 and J usage is TRBJ2-6; D remains ambiguous. V lost 6 bases to trimming and J lost 2 bases, with 8 bases between them. The CDR3 is 14 residues long. Germline CDR1 and CDR2: MDHEN and SYDVKM. CDR3 coding DNA: TGTGCCAGCAGACCCTGGACTGGGGCCAACGTCCTGACTTTC. Its translation is CASRPWTGANVLTF. Filled out from reference TRBV28 and TRBJ2-6, the complete variable domain reads DVKVTQSSRYLVKRTGEKVFLECVQDMDHENMFWYRQDPGLGLRLIYFSYDVKMKEKGDIPEGYSVSREKKERFSLILESASTNQTSMYLCASRPWTGANVLTFGAGSRLTVL.

The chain is built from TRBV29-1 and TRBJ2-7; 10 bases align to TRBD2. This CDR3 spans 15 amino acids. Germline CDR1 and CDR2: SQVTM and ANQGSEA. The V segment lost 7 bases and the J segment 6 bases; nucleotides outside the gene matches: 15. The CDR3 DNA follows: TGCAGCGCCTATTCGTTACTAGCGGGAAACGGCGAGCAGTACTTC. This translates into CSAYSLLAGNGEQYF.

This clone was seen a handful of times. The genes are TRBV6-1 and TRBJ2-1; 7 nucleotides agree with TRBD2. Looked up from germline, CDR1 is MNHNS and CDR2 is SASEGT. The CDR3 contains 13 residues. The V gene end was trimmed by 6 bases and the J gene end by 4 bases; junction bases not matched to a gene: 3. In nucleotides, the CDR3 is TGTGCCAGCAGCCTAGCGGAGTACAATGAGCAGTTCTTC. Its protein is CASSLAEYNEQFF.

This clone has more than one count but fewer than ten. The chain carries TRBV19 and TRBJ1-5; 10 bases are shared with TRBD1. The CDR3 runs to 15 residues. After removal of 3 bases from V and 11 bases from J, the junction contained 10 bases not matched to a gene. The germline CDR1 and CDR2 sequences are LNHDA and SQIVND (reference sequence). CDR3 residues: CASSILGQGIASQHF. The CDR3 nucleotides read TGTGCCAGTAGTATCCTGGGACAGGGGATAGCGTCCCAGCATTTT.

The chain is built from TRBV27 and TRBJ2-7; 8 bases are shared with TRBD1. The CDR3 totals 14 residues. The trim removed 6 bases at V and 7 bases at J, leaving 11 bases unmatched. Germline V gene lookup returns CDR1 MNHEY and CDR2 SMNVEV (reference sequence). The CDR3 coding sequence is TGTGCCAGCAGATCGGACAGGGCACTGAGGGAGCAGTACTTC. Translation gives CASRSDRALREQYF.

This chain joins TRBV28 and TRBJ1-1; D gene unclear. Looked up from germline, CDR1 is MDHEN and CDR2 is SYDVKM. The CDR3 runs to 15 residues. V was trimmed by 5 bases and J by 9 bases, leaving 22 bases between them. The CDR3 loop is CASSEWKGTKPQAFF. In DNA form, the CDR3 reads TGTGCCAGCAGTGAGTGGAAGGGAACCAAACCCCAAGCTTTCTTT.

The chain has TRBV6-5 and TRBJ2-2; D is unclear. Deletions cut 4 bases from V and 4 bases from J, with 10 bases between. The CDR3 loop spans 14 amino acids. CDR1 is MNHEY, CDR2 SVGAGI, per germline. Written as DNA, the CDR3 is TGTGCCAGCAGTTCACACAGACCCACCGGGGAGCTGTTTTTT. This translates into CASSSHRPTGELFF.

The chain is built from TRBV15 and TRBJ1-3, with TRBD1 as a possible D gene (5 bases). The V and J ends lost 0 bases and 2 bases respectively, with 8 bases between them. Germline V lookup: CDR1 LNHNV, CDR2 YYDKDF (reference sequence). The CDR3 runs 15 residues. This CDR3 is CATSRDVGAGNTIYF. For the CDR3, the DNA is TGTGCCACCAGCAGAGATGTAGGGGCTGGAAACACCATATATTTT.

The V gene is TRBV11-2, the J gene TRBJ2-7; possibly TRBD2 for D (5 bases). V was shortened by 10 bases and J by 2 bases, with 15 bases between the two germline ends. This CDR3 is built from 13 residues. CDR1 and CDR2 from the germline V gene are SGHAT and FQNNGV. The CDR3 DNA follows: TGTGCCACCAAAAGCGCGGGTACCTACGAGCAGTACTTC. Residues: CATKSAGTYEQYF. The full variable domain, its missing parts supplied by reference TRBV11-2 and TRBJ2-7, is EAGVAQSPRYKIIEKRQSVAFWCNPISGHATLYWYQQILGQGPKLLIQFQNNGVVDDSQLPKDRFSAERLKGVDSTLKIQPAKLEDSAVYLCATKSAGTYEQYFGPGTRLTVT.

The chain combines TRBV14 with TRBJ2-1; the D is unclear. This CDR3 is 15 amino acids long. Germline V gene sequence: CDR1 SGHDN, CDR2 FVKESK. V lost 6 bases and J 1 base, leaving 13 bases between the germline ends. The CDR3 region is CASSPSVLSYNEQFF. The DNA of the CDR3 is TGTGCCAGCAGTCCTTCGGTGTTGTCCTACAATGAGCAGTTCTTC. The full variable domain, its missing parts supplied by reference TRBV14 and TRBJ2-1, is EAGVTQFPSHSVIEKGQTVTLRCDPISGHDNLYWYRRVMGKEIKFLLHFVKESKQDESGMPNNRFLAERTGGTYSTLKVQPAELEDSGVYFCASSPSVLSYNEQFFGPGTRLTVL.

The rearrangement joins TRBV7-2 to TRBJ2-3; 13 bases align to TRBD2. This CDR3 contains 17 residues. Trimming removed 2 bases from V and 3 bases from J; junction bases left unmatched: 5. CDR1 SGHTA and CDR2 FQGNSA come from the germline V gene. The CDR3 is CASSLRTSGSSTDTQYF. The DNA for the CDR3 is TGTGCCAGCAGCTTACGGACTAGCGGGAGTTCGACAGATACGCAGTATTTT.

This clone has just a few counts. The chain has TRBV5-1 and TRBJ2-3, with D possibly TRBD1 on 5 matching bases. V lost 2 bases and J 1 base, leaving 8 bases between the germline ends. Looked up from germline, CDR1 is SGHRS and CDR2 is YFSETQ. This CDR3 contains 14 residues. In nucleotides, the CDR3 is TGCGCCAGCAGCTTTCGACAGCGCACAGATACGCAGTATTTT. Encoded protein: CASSFRQRTDTQYF.

The chain recombines TRBV5-1 with TRBJ1-1, with 9 bases fitting TRBD1. The germline V gene has CDR1 SGHRS and CDR2 YFSETQ. Unmatched junction bases numbered 2, after V lost 4 bases and J lost 4 bases. The CDR3 runs to 13 residues. The CDR3 is CASSATGGTEAFF. The CDR3 region has the DNA TGCGCCAGCAGCGCGACAGGGGGCACTGAAGCTTTCTTT.

V and J are TRBV6-5 and TRBJ2-1; 8 bases agree with TRBD2. This CDR3 has 15 amino acids. V dropped 7 bases and J dropped 6; count of bases not matched to a gene: 11. Germline CDR1 MNHEY, CDR2 SVGAGI. The DNA for the CDR3 is TGTGCCAGCACCTCAACACTAGCGGCCGCCAATGAGCAGTTCTTC. Residues: CASTSTLAAANEQFF.

This clone was detected only once. The V and J genes are TRBV5-1 and TRBJ1-1, with D unclear. The V end lost 3 bases, the J end lost 0 bases, and 18 bases lay between the germline ends. This CDR3 has 17 amino acids. Per germline, CDR1 SGHRS and CDR2 YFSETQ. As DNA, the CDR3 is TGCGCCAGCAGCTCGAAGGTAGGGCCGTCAATGAACACTGAAGCTTTCTTT. This translates into CASSSKVGPSMNTEAFF.

The chain couples TRBV27 to TRBJ2-7; D is tentatively TRBD1 or TRBD2 (5 bases each). The CDR3 sequence is 14 residues long. Trimming stripped 2 bases from V and 2 bases from J, with 10 bases between. Germline lookup yields CDR1 MNHEY and CDR2 SMNVEV (reference sequence). The CDR3 region is CASSLDGTAYEQYF. The CDR3 DNA reads TGTGCCAGCAGTTTAGATGGGACCGCCTACGAGCAGTACTTC.

This clone came up a few times. The chain has TRBV4-2 and TRBJ2-7; TRBD2 aligns across 9 bases. Germline-derived CDR1 and CDR2 are LGHNA and YNFKEQ. With V trimmed by 0 bases and J by 4 bases, 4 bases remained unmatched. The CDR3 extends over 15 amino acids. CDR3 coding DNA: TGTGCCAGCAGCCAAGATCCAGCGGGAGGATACGAGCAGTACTTC. Amino acid sequence: CASSQDPAGGYEQYF.

J is TRBJ2-2 and V is TRBV6-1, with 8 bases aligning to TRBD2. With V trimmed by 7 bases and J by 4 bases, 8 bases remained unmatched. The germline V gene encodes CDR1 MNHNS and CDR2 SASEGT. The CDR3 totals 15 residues. CDR3 coding DNA: TGTGCCAGCATGGCCACTAGCGGTATCACCGGGGAGCTGTTTTTT. It is translated as CASMATSGITGELFF.

Turning to this clone: Distinct nucleotide sequences in the sample also encode this CDR3. The gene calls are TRBV30 and TRBJ1-1; D is ambiguous. Trimming shortened V by 3 bases and J by 1 base, and 9 bases separated the two germline ends. CDR1 and CDR2 (germline): GTSNPN, SVGIG (reference sequence). The CDR3 is made up of 13 amino acids. In DNA, the CDR3 is TGTGCCTGGAGCGTTTCAGAGAACACTGAAGCTTTCTTT. This encodes CAWSVSENTEAFF.

The chain recombines TRBV4-2 with TRBJ2-1; TRBD2 might be the D (6 bases). CDR1 and CDR2 from the germline V gene are LGHNA and YNFKEQ. CDR3 length: 14 residues. V lost 4 bases and J 10 bases, leaving 17 bases between the germline ends. The CDR3 here is CASSPRSGGVEQFF. The CDR3 DNA reads as TGTGCCAGCAGCCCTCGAAGTGGAGGGGTCGAGCAGTTCTTC.

The chain links TRBV10-3 to TRBJ2-5; possibly TRBD1 for D (7 bases). Trimming pared 8 bases from V and 3 bases from J, leaving 10 bases between. The V gene's germline CDR1 is ENHRY and CDR2 SYGVKD. CDR3 length: 12 residues. The CDR3 loop reads CAIRGTEETQYF. CDR3 bases: TGTGCCATCCGGGGGACAGAAGAGACCCAGTACTTC.

The CDR3 region is CASSRGGQGIFSGANVLTF. CDR3 nucleotide sequence: TGTGCCAGCAGCCGTGGGGGACAGGGGATTTTCTCTGGGGCCAACGTCCTGACTTTC. The chain links TRBV7-9 to TRBJ2-6, with 10 bases aligning to TRBD1. The CDR3 spans 19 residues. The V gene's germline CDR1 is SEHNR and CDR2 FQNEAQ (reference sequence). Trimming removed 5 bases from V and 0 bases from J; junction bases left unmatched: 10.

This chain joins TRBV29-1 and TRBJ2-2, with D tentatively TRBD1 (6 bases). V lost 6 bases and J lost 6, with 14 bases in between. Germline CDR1 SQVTM, CDR2 ANQGSEA. The CDR3 consists of 13 residues. For the CDR3, the DNA is TGCAGCGTCAATACAGGGAATCCCGGGGAGCTGTTTTTT. It specifies CSVNTGNPGELFF.